Reported below is one T cell receptor beta chain. Its matching antigen is unknown. These data come from a study of beta chain features in type 1 diabetes. Findings and limits, study-wide: For cells with high TCR expression, cDNA sequencing could yield over-representation. Significant though moderate, a shortening of TCRB CDR3s appeared in all four CD4+ subsets of Type 1 diabetes patients.

Trimming pared 4 bases from V and 2 bases from J, leaving 10 bases between. Germline CDR1 and CDR2: SGHRS and YFSETQ. This CDR3 has 13 residues. Every bit of the isolated RNA underwent reverse transcription, so sequencing read expressed TCRB transcripts. An average approximately 3.7 million reads came from naive, central memory and regulatory T cell samples. Produced via immunoSEQ multiplex PCR; TCRdb's table is partial and in-frame only. The sample holds roughly 140,000 clones, roughly 7.2% seen once. Sequenced: central memory CD4+ T cells from blood. The chain joins TRBV5-1 to TRBJ2-7; D unclear. The sequence came from a woman younger than 45 in good health. The CDR3 is CASSTENTYEQYF. For the CDR3, the DNA is TGCGCCAGCAGCACCGAGAATACCTACGAGCAGTACTTC.